What follows are 20 T cell receptor beta chains derived from one specimen sequenced in a study of OX40 agonist ivuxolimab in advanced cancers. The repertoire was sequenced with immunoSEQ multiplex PCR; TCRdb's copy has only in-frame clones and lacks some. The sample records more than 100,000 clones, around 95% being singletons. The sample consisted of CD4+ or CD8+ T cells sorted from blood, taken in a trial of the OX40 agonist ivuxolimab. Receptors were obtained from an adult with an advanced solid tumor such as melanoma, head and neck, liver or kidney cancer.

The V gene is TRBV7-2, the J gene TRBJ1-5, with D perhaps matching TRBD1 (5 bases). Germline V gene lookup returns CDR1 SGHTA and CDR2 FQGNSA. The CDR3 loop spans 14 amino acids. Trimming took off 5 bases at V and 3 bases at J, with 11 bases between the two ends. CDR3 DNA sequence: TGTGCCAGCAGCCCCAGGGCTATCAATCAGCCCCAGCATTTT. Encoded protein: CASSPRAINQPQHF. Full variable domain (rest looked up from reference TRBV7-2 and TRBJ1-5): GAGVSQSPSNKVTEKGKDVELRCDPISGHTALYWYRQSLGQGLEFLIYFQGNSAPDKSGLPSDRFSAERTGGSVSTLTIQRTQQEDSAVYLCASSPRAINQPQHFGDGTRLSIL.

The chain recombines TRBV19 with TRBJ2-7; 7 nucleotides line up with TRBD2. Germline V CDR1 and CDR2: LNHDA, SQIVND (reference sequence). V gave up 3 bases and J gave up 7 bases; unmatched junction bases: 12. The CDR3 totals 15 residues. The CDR3 region is CASSIVGGRTFEQYF. The CDR3 region has the DNA TGTGCCAGTAGTATTGTAGGCGGGAGAACCTTTGAGCAGTACTTC. The variable domain in full, completed from reference TRBV19 and TRBJ2-7, reads DGGITQSPKYLFRKEGQNVTLSCEQNLNHDAMYWYRQDPGQGLRLIYYSQIVNDFQKGDIAEGYSVSREKKESFPLTVTSAQKNPTAFYLCASSIVGGRTFEQYFGPGTRLTVT.

This sequence joins TRBV7-9 and TRBJ2-1; possibly TRBD1 for D (5 bases). This CDR3 comprises 14 residues. Germline CDR1 reads SEHNR; CDR2 reads FQNEAQ (reference sequence). The ends were cut back, 3 bases at V and 8 bases at J, with 14 bases in the middle. CDR3 region: CASSFGASTHEQFF. CDR3 nucleotide sequence: TGTGCCAGCAGCTTTGGGGCGTCTACCCATGAGCAGTTCTTC.

The chain carries TRBV5-1 and TRBJ2-3, with TRBD1 matching 12 bases. The germline CDR1 and CDR2 sequences are SGHRS and YFSETQ. CDR3 length: 15 amino acids. V trimming: 3 bases; J trimming: 2 bases; junction bases outside the gene matches: 1. The CDR3 loop reads CASSWDRGHTDTQYF. DNA of the CDR3: TGCGCCAGCAGCTGGGACAGGGGGCACACAGATACGCAGTATTTT.

The J gene is TRBJ1-2, the V gene TRBV9; the D is unclear. The V and J ends lost 0 bases and 7 bases respectively, with 10 bases between them. This CDR3 is 13 amino acids long. CDR1 SGDLS and CDR2 YYNGEE come from the germline V gene. The CDR3 DNA sequence: TGTGCCAGCAGCGTAGAGGGCGACGGTGGCTACACCTTC. Translating gives CASSVEGDGGYTF.

This clone was recorded once. At one boundary the junction diverges from the germline segment, which might be a read error. The CDR3 sequence is CASSPGTGASDEQYF. As DNA, the CDR3 is TGTGCCAGCAGTCCCGGGACAGGGGCCTCCGACGAGCAGTACTTC. J is TRBJ2-7 and V is TRBV2; 10 bases are shared with TRBD1. The CDR3 is 15 amino acids. CDR1 is SNHLY, CDR2 FYNNEI, per germline.

This chain joins TRBV5-1 and TRBJ2-2; TRBD2 is a possible D gene (6 bases). V lost 5 bases to trimming and J lost 3 bases, with 17 bases between them. The CDR3 sequence is 16 residues long. CDR1 and CDR2 from the germline V gene are SGHRS and YFSETQ. The CDR3: CASRLPGTRDTGELFF. The CDR3 DNA reads TGCGCCAGCAGGCTTCCCGGGACTCGGGACACCGGGGAGCTGTTTTTT.

The chain carries TRBV19 and TRBJ2-1, with TRBD2 as a possible D gene (5 bases). The germline CDR1 and CDR2 sequences are LNHDA and SQIVND (reference sequence). Trimming shortened V by 8 bases and J by 0 bases, and 14 bases separated the two germline ends. CDR3 size: 15 residues. For the CDR3, the DNA is TGTGCCAGTGCACGGGGTTCTAGCTCCTACAATGAGCAGTTCTTC. As protein: CASARGSSSYNEQFF. The full variable domain, its missing parts supplied by reference TRBV19 and TRBJ2-1, is DGGITQSPKYLFRKEGQNVTLSCEQNLNHDAMYWYRQDPGQGLRLIYYSQIVNDFQKGDIAEGYSVSREKKESFPLTVTSAQKNPTAFYLCASARGSSSYNEQFFGPGTRLTVL.

The J gene is TRBJ2-7, the V gene TRBV6-5, with D possibly being TRBD1 (6 bases). V was trimmed by 5 bases and J by 6 bases, leaving 20 bases between them. The CDR3 runs 15 residues. Germline CDR1 and CDR2: MNHEY and SVGAGI. CDR3 sequence: CASSKGLQGFGEQYF. DNA of the CDR3: TGTGCCAGCAGTAAAGGCCTACAGGGTTTCGGCGAGCAGTACTTC.

The gene calls are TRBV7-9 and TRBJ1-5; D not resolved. The ends were cut back, 5 bases at V and 6 bases at J, with 8 bases in the middle. CDR3 size: 12 residues. CDR1 and CDR2 from the germline V gene are SEHNR and FQNEAQ (reference sequence). The DNA of the CDR3 is TGTGCCAGCAGCGCGTCCGTTCAGCCCCAGCATTTT. Residues: CASSASVQPQHF.

In DNA form, the CDR3 reads TGTGCCACCAGCAGAGATTTTTCCCTGGACACCGGGGAGCTGTTTTTT. It is translated as CATSRDFSLDTGELFF. The V and J genes are TRBV15 and TRBJ2-2; D is unresolved. CDR1 and CDR2 (germline): LNHNV, YYDKDF (reference sequence). The CDR3 is 16 residues long. Trimming removed 0 bases at V and 3 bases at J, with 11 bases between.

This clone was found once. The CDR3 region has the DNA TGCGCCAGCAGCCGTGGACAGTTGCTCGAGCAGTACTTC. Translation gives CASSRGQLLEQYF. V gene TRBV5-1 combines with J gene TRBJ2-7; perhaps TRBD1 as D (6 bases). Trimming left V 4 bases short and J 6 bases short, with 14 bases between. The CDR3 consists of 13 residues. CDR1 is SGHRS, CDR2 YFSETQ, per germline.

This chain connects TRBV7-3 to TRBJ2-1; possibly TRBD2 for D (6 bases). Germline lookup yields CDR1 SGHTA and CDR2 FQGTGA. The CDR3 totals 15 residues. V dropped 3 bases and J dropped 4 bases, with 13 bases sitting between them. The CDR3 coding sequence is TGTGCCAGCAGCTTCGGGAGAGGGGAATACAATGAGCAGTTCTTC. Amino acids: CASSFGRGEYNEQFF.

V is TRBV19 and J is TRBJ1-2; TRBD1 matches at 9 bases. The germline V gene has CDR1 LNHDA and CDR2 SQIVND (reference sequence). This CDR3 comprises 15 residues. Losses at the gene ends were 8 bases for V and 0 bases for J; bases not matched to a gene: 7. CDR3 sequence reads: CASAGTGSPNYGYTF. CDR3 nucleotides: TGTGCCAGTGCCGGGACAGGGTCTCCTAACTATGGCTACACCTTC.

Worth noting for this clone: One junction end does not reproduce the germline sequence, and a read error may be involved. The same CDR3 is also encoded by other DNA sequences in this sample. The V and J genes are TRBV7-2 and TRBJ1-1, with D perhaps matching TRBD1 (6 bases). The CDR3 totals 15 residues. Looked up from germline, CDR1 is SGHTA and CDR2 is FQGNSA. The CDR3 region has the DNA TGCGCCAGCAGCCCGTTCCAGGGGAAAGGCACTGAAGCTTTCTTT. It is translated as CASSPFQGKGTEAFF.

The CDR3 coding sequence is TGTGCCAGCAGATCTTCAGGGGGGGATACGCAGTATTTT. Its protein is CASRSSGGDTQYF. This rearrangement joins TRBV9 to TRBJ2-3; TRBD1 might be the D (7 bases). V gave up 5 bases and J gave up 6 bases, with 13 bases separating them. The CDR3 runs 13 residues. Germline CDR1 and CDR2: SGDLS and YYNGEE.

This clone was picked up one time. The chain links TRBV27 to TRBJ2-3; D is unresolved. Looked up from germline, CDR1 is MNHEY and CDR2 is SMNVEV (reference sequence). The CDR3 loop spans 14 amino acids. V was cut by 5 bases and J by 3 bases, with 12 bases left in between. The DNA of the CDR3 is TGTGCCAGCAGTCTAAAGCCGGTGACAGATACGCAGTATTTT. Protein: CASSLKPVTDTQYF.

This chain uses TRBV21-1 with TRBJ2-1; the table's D gene call, TRBD2, was not cross checked with the DNA. TRBV21-1 corresponds to a pseudogene. The CDR3 is made up of 19 amino acids. The DNA of the CDR3 is TGTGCCAGCAGCACTCAACCTGGACTAGCGGGCGGCGGGAAAAATGAGCAGTTCTTC. Residues: CASSTQPGLAGGGKNEQFF.

V gene TRBV7-8 combines with J gene TRBJ2-5; weak D call: TRBD1 (6 bases). Trimming took 6 bases from V and 4 from J, leaving 15 bases between them. Per germline, CDR1 SGHVS and CDR2 FQNEAQ. The CDR3 is 14 amino acids. CDR3 DNA: TGTGCCAGCAGTCCTACAGGGCCCGCAGAGACCCAGTACTTC. It encodes CASSPTGPAETQYF. Looking up the rest from reference TRBV7-8 and TRBJ2-5 gives the full variable domain: GAGVSQSPRYKVAKRGQDVALRCDPISGHVSLFWYQQALGQGPEFLTYFQNEAQLDKSGLPSDRFFAERPEGSVSTLKIQRTQQEDSAVYLCASSPTGPAETQYFGPGTRLLVL.

In DNA form, the CDR3 reads TGTGCCTGGAGTCAAGGTCGAGAGACCCAGTACTTC. This translates into CAWSQGRETQYF. V gene TRBV30 combines with J gene TRBJ2-5; D gene uncertain. Trimming took 2 bases from V and 4 from J, leaving 8 bases between them. This CDR3 is built from 12 residues. Germline CDR1 is GTSNPN and CDR2 is SVGIG (reference sequence).